These T cell receptor beta chains were read from a single sample in a study of T cell repertoires in cytomegalovirus infection. MiXCR, applied by TCRdb to the reads, yields one record per CDR3 protein. The table has hundreds of thousands of distinct CDR3 sequences, 8% to 10% seen once. Sequencing used PBMCs. These receptors all come from a human donor in good health (CMV status not recorded). Some clones in this sample may be carry-over from other donors' samples. CDR3s include the opening cysteine and the closing phenylalanine or tryptophan. A D gene is named only where the DNA matches it firmly. Size is stated for part of the rows, as once, few or many counts, or as a class when the clone is expanded.

CDR3aa	CDR3nt	j_gene	v_gene	abundance	d_gene
CASSRIRVRAEAFF	TGTGCCAGCAGTCGGATCAGGGTACGGGCTGAAGCTTTCTTT	TRBJ1-1	TRBV28	few	.
CASTTAYNSPLHF	TGTGCCAGCACTACGGCCTATAATTCACCCCTCCACTTT	TRBJ1-6	TRBV2	few	.
CASSLEGQETQYF	TGTGCCAGCAGCTTGGAAGGGCAAGAGACCCAGTACTTC	TRBJ2-5	TRBV5-5	many	.
CASSLVTGVNTEAFF	TGTGCCAGCAGCTTAGTGACAGGGGTGAACACTGAAGCTTTCTTT	TRBJ1-1	TRBV7-2	many	TRBD1
CASSAEGTTGANVLTF	TGTGCCAGCAGCGCCGAAGGAACAACTGGGGCCAACGTCCTGACTTTC	TRBJ2-6	TRBV7-2	many	.
CASSLDGGSLREQFF	TGTGCCAGCAGCTTAGACGGGGGGAGCCTAAGAGAGCAGTTCTTC	TRBJ2-1	TRBV7-2	many	TRBD2
CASSFHGTGDRAGELFF	TGTGCCAGCAGTTTCCATGGGACAGGGGATCGGGCCGGGGAGCTGTTTTTT	TRBJ2-2	TRBV12-3/TRBV12-4	.	TRBD1
CASSYSPGGAYEQFF	TGTGCCAGCAGTTACTCGCCGGGAGGGGCATATGAGCAGTTCTTC	TRBJ2-1	TRBV6-2/TRBV6-3	.	TRBD2
CASSPNRVSYEQYF	TGTGCCAGCAGCCCCAATCGGGTGTCCTACGAGCAGTACTTC	TRBJ2-7	TRBV7-2	many	.
CASTAATGTGENEQFF	TGTGCCAGCACCGCCGCGACCGGGACGGGGGAGAATGAGCAGTTCTTC	TRBJ2-1	TRBV6-2/TRBV6-3	many	.
CASSRDRSSGNTIYF	TGTGCCAGCAGCCGGGACAGGAGCTCTGGAAACACCATATATTTT	TRBJ1-3	TRBV7-4	.	TRBD1
CASSLTTGSGANVLTF	TGTGCCAGCAGCTTAACTACAGGGTCCGGGGCCAACGTCCTGACTTTC	TRBJ2-6	TRBV7-3	.	.
CSVAGGNGVYEQYF	TGCAGCGTTGCAGGGGGCAACGGGGTCTACGAGCAGTACTTC	TRBJ2-7	TRBV29-1	many	TRBD1
CASSLGEGVIETIYEQFF	TGTGCCAGCAGCTTAGGGGAGGGAGTCATTGAGACAATATATGAGCAGTTCTTC	TRBJ2-1	TRBV7-2	few	TRBD2